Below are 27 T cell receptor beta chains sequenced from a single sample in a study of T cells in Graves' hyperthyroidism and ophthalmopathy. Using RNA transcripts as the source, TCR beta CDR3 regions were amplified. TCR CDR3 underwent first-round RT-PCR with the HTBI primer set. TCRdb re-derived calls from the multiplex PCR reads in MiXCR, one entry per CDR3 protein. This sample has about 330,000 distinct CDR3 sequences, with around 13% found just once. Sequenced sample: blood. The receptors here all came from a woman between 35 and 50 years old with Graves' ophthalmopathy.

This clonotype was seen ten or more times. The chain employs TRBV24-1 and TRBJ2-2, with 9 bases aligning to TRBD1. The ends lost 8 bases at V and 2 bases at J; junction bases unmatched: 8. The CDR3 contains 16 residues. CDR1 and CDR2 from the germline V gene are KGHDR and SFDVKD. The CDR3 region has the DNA TGTGCCACCAACCCCTCGGGACAGGGCAACACCGGGGAGCTGTTTTTT. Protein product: CATNPSGQGNTGELFF.

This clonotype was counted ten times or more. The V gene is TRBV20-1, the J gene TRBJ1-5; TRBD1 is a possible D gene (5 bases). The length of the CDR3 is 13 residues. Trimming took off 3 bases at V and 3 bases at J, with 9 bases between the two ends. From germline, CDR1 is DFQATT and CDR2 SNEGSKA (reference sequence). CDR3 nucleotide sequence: TGCAGTGCTAGGAAGGGGCCCAATCAGCCCCAGCATTTT. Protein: CSARKGPNQPQHF.

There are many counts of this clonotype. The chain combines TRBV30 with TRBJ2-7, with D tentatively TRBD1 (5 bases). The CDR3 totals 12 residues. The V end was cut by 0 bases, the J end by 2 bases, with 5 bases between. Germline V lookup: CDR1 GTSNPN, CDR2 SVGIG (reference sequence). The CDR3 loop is CAWSVGPYEQYF. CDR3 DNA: TGTGCCTGGAGTGTGGGGCCCTACGAGCAGTACTTC.

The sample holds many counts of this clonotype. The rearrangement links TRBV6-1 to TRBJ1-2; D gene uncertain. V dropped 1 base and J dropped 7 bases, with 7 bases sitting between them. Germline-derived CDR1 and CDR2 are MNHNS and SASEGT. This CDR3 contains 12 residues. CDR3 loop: CASSEGNAGYTF. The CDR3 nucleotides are TGTGCCAGCAGTGAAGGGAATGCTGGCTACACCTTC.

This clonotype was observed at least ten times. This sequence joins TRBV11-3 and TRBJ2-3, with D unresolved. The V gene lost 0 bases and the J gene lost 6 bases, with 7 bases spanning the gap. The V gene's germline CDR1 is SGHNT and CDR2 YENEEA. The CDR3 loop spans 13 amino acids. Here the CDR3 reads CASSLDASDTQYF. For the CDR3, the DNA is TGTGCCAGCAGCTTAGATGCGAGCGATACGCAGTATTTT.

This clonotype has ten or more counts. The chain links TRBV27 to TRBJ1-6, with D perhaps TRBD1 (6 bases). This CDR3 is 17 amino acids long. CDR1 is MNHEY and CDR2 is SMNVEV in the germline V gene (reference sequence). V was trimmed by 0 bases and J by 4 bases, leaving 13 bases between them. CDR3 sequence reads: CASSLSHLDRYNSPLHF. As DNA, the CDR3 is TGTGCCAGCAGTTTATCTCACCTGGACAGATATAATTCACCCCTCCACTTT.

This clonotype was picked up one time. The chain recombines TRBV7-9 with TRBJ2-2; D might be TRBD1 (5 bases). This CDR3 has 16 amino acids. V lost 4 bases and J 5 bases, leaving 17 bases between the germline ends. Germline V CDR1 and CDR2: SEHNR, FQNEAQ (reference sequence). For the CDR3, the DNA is TGTGCCAGCAGCTCCATAGGGCAGGGTGGTACCGGGGAGCTGTTTTTT. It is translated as CASSSIGQGGTGELFF.

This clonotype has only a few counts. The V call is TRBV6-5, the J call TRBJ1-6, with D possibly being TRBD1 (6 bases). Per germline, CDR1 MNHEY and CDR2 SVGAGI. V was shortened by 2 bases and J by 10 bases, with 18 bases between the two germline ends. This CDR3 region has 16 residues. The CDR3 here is CASSYEAGRGGSPLHF. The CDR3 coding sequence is TGTGCCAGCAGTTACGAGGCCGGCAGGGGAGGGTCACCCCTCCACTTT.

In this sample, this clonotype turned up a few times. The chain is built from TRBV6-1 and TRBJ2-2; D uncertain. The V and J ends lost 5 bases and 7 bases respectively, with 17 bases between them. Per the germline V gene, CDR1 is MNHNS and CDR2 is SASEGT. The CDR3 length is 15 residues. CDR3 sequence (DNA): TGTGCCAGCAGTCGCGAAACTACGAAATACGGGGAGCTGTTTTTT. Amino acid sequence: CASSRETTKYGELFF.

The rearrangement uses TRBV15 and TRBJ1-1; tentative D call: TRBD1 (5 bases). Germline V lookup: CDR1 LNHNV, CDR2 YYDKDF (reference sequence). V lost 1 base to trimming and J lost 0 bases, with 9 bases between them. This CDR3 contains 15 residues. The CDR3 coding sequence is TGTGCCACCAGCAGAGTGACAGCGATGAACACTGAAGCTTTCTTT. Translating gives CATSRVTAMNTEAFF. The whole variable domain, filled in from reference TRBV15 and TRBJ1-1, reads DAMVIQNPRYQVTQFGKPVTLSCSQTLNHNVMYWYQQKSSQAPKLLFHYYDKDFNNEADTPDNFQSRRPNTSFCFLDIRSPGLGDTAMYLCATSRVTAMNTEAFFGQGTRLTVV.

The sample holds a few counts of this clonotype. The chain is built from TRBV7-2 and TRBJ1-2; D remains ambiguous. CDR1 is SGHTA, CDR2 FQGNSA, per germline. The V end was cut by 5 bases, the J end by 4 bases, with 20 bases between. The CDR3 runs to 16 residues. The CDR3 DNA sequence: TGTGCCAGCAGCCCCACCGGTGCTTCTTCCTCCTATGGCTACACCTTC. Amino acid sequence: CASSPTGASSSYGYTF.

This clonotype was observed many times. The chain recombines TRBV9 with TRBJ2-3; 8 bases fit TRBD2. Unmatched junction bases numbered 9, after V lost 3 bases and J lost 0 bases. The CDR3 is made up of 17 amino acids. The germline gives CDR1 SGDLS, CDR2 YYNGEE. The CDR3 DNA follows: TGTGCCAGCAGCGGCCCGACTAGCGCCTCTAGCACAGATACGCAGTATTTT. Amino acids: CASSGPTSASSTDTQYF.

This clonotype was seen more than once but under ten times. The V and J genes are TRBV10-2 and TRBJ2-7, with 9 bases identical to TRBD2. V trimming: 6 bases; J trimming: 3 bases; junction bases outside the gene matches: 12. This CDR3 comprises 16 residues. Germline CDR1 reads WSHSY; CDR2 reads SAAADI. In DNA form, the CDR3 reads TGCGCCAGCAGCTCAGGCGGGAGGGTCCCAGGCTACGAGCAGTACTTC. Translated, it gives CASSSGGRVPGYEQYF.

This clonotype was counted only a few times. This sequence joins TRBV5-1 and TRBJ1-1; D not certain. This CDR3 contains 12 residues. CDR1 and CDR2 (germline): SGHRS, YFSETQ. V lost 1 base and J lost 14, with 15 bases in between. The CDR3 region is CASSLNYGQFFF. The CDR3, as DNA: TGCGCCAGCAGCTTGAATTACGGTCAGTTCTTCTTT.

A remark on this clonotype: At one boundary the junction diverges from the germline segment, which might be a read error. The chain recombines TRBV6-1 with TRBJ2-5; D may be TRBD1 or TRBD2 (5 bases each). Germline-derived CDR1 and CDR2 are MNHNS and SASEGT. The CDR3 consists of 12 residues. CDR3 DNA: TGTGCCAGCAGTAAGTCCCGGGACCCACCCCACTTC. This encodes CASSKSRDPPHF.

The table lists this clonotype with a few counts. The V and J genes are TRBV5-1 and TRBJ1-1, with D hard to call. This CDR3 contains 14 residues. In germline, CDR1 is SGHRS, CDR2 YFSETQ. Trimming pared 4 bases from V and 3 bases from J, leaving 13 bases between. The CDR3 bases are TGCGCCAGCAGCCTCAGGTCGAGGGACACTGAAGCTTTCTTT. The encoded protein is CASSLRSRDTEAFF.

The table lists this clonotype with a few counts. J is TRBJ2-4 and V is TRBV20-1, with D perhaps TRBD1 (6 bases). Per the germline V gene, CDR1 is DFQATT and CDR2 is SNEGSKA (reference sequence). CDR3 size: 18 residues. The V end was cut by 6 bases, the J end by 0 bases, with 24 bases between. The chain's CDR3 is CSAQTRDNTFLAKNIQYF. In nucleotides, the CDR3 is TGCAGTGCCCAAACCCGGGACAACACATTTCTAGCCAAAAACATTCAGTACTTC.

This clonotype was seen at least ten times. CDR3: CASSLGTYYGYTF. The CDR3 DNA reads TGTGCCAGCAGTTTGGGTACTTACTATGGCTACACCTTC. The chain joins TRBV28 to TRBJ1-2; D gene ambiguous. Germline V lookup: CDR1 MDHEN, CDR2 SYDVKM. With 3 bases removed from V and 3 bases from J, the gap between germline ends came to 8 bases. This CDR3 region has 13 residues.

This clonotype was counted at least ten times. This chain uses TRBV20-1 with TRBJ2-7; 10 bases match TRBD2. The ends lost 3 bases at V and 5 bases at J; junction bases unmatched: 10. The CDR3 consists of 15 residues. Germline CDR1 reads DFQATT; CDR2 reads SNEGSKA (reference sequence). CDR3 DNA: TGCAGTGCTAGCGGGAGCCTAGCGGGAGCAGACGAGCAGTACTTC. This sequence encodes CSASGSLAGADEQYF.

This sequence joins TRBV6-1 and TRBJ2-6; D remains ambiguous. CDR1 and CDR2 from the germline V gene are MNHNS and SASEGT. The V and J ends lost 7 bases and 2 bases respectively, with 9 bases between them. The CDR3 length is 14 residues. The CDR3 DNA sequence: TGTGCCAGCACAGCCTTTCCTGGGGCCAACGTCCTGACTTTC. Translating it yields CASTAFPGANVLTF.

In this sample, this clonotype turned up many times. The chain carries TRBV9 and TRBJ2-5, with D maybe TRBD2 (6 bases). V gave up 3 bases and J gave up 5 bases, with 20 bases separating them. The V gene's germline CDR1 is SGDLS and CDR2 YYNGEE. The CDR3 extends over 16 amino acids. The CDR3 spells CASSGAVGTAGETQYF. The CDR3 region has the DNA TGTGCCAGCAGCGGGGCCGTCGGGACTGCGGGGGAGACCCAGTACTTC.

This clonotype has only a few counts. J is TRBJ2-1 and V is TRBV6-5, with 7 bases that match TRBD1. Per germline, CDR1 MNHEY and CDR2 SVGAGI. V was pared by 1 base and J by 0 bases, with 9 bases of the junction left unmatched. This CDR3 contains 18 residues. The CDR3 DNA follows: TGTGCCAGCAGTTACTGGGGGACAGCCGCCGTCTCCTACAATGAGCAGTTCTTC. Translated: CASSYWGTAAVSYNEQFF.

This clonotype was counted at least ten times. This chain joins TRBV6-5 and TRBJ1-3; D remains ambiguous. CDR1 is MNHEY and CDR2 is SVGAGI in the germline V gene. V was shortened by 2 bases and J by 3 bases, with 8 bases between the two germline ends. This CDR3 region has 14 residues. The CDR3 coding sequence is TGTGCCAGCAGTTACGATTGGGGTGGAAACACCATATATTTT. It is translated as CASSYDWGGNTIYF.

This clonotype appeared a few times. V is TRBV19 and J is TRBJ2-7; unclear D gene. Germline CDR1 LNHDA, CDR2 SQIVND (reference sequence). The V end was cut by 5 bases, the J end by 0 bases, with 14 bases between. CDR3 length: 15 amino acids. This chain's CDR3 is CASSAKALPSYEQYF. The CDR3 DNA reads TGTGCCAGTAGTGCCAAAGCCCTACCCTCCTACGAGCAGTACTTC. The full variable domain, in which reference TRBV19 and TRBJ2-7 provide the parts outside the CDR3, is DGGITQSPKYLFRKEGQNVTLSCEQNLNHDAMYWYRQDPGQGLRLIYYSQIVNDFQKGDIAEGYSVSREKKESFPLTVTSAQKNPTAFYLCASSAKALPSYEQYFGPGTRLTVT.

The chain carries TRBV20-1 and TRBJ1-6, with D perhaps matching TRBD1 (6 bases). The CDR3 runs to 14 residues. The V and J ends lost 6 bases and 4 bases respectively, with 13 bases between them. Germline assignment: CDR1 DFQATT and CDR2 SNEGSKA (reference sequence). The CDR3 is CSAQGTLYNSPLHF. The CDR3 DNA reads TGCAGTGCCCAAGGGACATTGTATAATTCACCCCTCCACTTT.

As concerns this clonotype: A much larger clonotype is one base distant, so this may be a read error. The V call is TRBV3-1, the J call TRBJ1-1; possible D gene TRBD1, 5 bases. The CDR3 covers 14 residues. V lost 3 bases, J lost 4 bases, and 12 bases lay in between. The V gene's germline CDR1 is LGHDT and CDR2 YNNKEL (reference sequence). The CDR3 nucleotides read TGTGCCAGCAGCCACGGACGGGGACGCACTGAAGCTTTCTTT. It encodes CASSHGRGRTEAFF.

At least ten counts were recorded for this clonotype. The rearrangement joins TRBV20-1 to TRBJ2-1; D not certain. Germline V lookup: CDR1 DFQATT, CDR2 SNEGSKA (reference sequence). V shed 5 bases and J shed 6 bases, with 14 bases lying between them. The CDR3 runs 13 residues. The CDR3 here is CSALKDSTNEQFF. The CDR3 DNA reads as TGCAGTGCTCTAAAAGACTCGACCAATGAGCAGTTCTTC.